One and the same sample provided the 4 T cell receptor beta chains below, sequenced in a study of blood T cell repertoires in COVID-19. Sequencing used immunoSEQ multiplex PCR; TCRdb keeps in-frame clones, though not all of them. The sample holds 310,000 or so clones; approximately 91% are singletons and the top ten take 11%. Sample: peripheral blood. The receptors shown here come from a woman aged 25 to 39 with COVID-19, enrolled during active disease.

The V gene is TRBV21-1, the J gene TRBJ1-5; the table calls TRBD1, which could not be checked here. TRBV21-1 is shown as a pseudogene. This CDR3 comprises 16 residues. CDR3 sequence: CASSIGTPANRRPQHF. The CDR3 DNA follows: TGTGCCAGCAGCATCGGGACACCAGCGAATAGGAGGCCCCAGCATTTT.

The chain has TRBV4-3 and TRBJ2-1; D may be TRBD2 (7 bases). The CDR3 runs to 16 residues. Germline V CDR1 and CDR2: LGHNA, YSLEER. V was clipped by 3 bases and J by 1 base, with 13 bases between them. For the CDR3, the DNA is TGCGCCAGCAGCCAGCAGGGGAGGGTGTCCTACAATGAGCAGTTCTTC. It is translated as CASSQQGRVSYNEQFF.

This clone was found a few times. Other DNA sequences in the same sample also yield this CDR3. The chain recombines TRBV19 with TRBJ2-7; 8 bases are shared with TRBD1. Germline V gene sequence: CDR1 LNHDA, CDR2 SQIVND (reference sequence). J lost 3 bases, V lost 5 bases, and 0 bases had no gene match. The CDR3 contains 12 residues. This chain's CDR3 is CASSDRGYEQYF. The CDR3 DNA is TGTGCCAGTAGTGACAGGGGCTACGAGCAGTACTTC. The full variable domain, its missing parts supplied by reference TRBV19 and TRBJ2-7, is DGGITQSPKYLFRKEGQNVTLSCEQNLNHDAMYWYRQDPGQGLRLIYYSQIVNDFQKGDIAEGYSVSREKKESFPLTVTSAQKNPTAFYLCASSDRGYEQYFGPGTRLTVT.

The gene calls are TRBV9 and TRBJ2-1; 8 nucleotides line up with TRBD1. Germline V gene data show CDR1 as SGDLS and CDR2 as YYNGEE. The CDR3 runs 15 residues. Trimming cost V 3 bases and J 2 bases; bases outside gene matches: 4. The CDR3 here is CASSAQGAAYNEQFF. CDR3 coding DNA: TGTGCCAGCAGCGCGCAGGGGGCCGCCTACAATGAGCAGTTCTTC.